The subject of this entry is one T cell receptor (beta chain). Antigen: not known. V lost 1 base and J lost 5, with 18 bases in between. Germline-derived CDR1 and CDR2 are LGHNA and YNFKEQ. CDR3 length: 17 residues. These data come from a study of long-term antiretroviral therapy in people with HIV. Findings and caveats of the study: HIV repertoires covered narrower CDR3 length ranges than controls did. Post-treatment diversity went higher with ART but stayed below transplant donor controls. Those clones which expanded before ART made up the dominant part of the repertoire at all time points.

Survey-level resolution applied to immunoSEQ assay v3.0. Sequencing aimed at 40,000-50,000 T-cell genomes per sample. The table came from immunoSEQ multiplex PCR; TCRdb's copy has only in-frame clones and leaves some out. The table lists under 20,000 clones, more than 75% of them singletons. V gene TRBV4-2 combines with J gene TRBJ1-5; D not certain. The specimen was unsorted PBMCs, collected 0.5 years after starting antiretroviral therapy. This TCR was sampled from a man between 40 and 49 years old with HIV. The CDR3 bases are TGTGCCAGCAGCCAAGGGTTGGAGGTGGGCAAGGATCAGCCCCAGCATTTT. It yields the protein CASSQGLEVGKDQPQHF.